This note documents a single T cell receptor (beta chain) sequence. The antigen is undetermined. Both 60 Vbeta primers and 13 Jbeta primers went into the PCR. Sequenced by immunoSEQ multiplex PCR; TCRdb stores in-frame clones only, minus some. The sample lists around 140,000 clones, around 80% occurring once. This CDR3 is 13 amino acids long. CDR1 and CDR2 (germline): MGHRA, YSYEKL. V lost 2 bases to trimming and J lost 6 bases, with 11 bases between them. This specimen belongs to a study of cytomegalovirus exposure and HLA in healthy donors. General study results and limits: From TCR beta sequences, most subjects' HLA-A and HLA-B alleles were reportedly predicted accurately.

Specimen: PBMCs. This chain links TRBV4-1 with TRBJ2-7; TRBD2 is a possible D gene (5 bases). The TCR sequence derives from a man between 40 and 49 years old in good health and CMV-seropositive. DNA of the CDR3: TGCGCCAGCAGCCAACAAGGAGGACGCGAGCAGTACTTC. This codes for CASSQQGGREQYF.